This record looks at one TCR beta chain sequence and its context. Its target antigen remains unknown. No base qualities exist here, and no much larger clone lies one base off it. This sample was included in a study of cytomegalovirus exposure and HLA in healthy donors (dated by TCRdb to about 2017). Study-level background: The 500 to 800 repertoires of the first cohort and the 110 or so validation repertoires were produced on the same platform, according to a later analysis. The study was designed to test whether signatures of past pathogen exposure could be identified by cataloging public T cell receptors. In addition to the first cohort of approximately 670 subjects, a separate validation cohort of about 120 different subjects was used. The study combined high-throughput TCR immunosequencing, statistical association of individual TCRs with disease status, and machine learning to predict cytomegalovirus infection status.

Measured from the cysteine to the phenylalanine, the CDR3 is 14 residues long. Only the CDR3 DNA stays, 42 bases, in frame from base 1. Looking up the germline V gene (reference sequence) yields CDR1 LNHDA and CDR2 SQIVND. V is reduced by 6 bases and J by 2 bases, leaving a spacing of 14 bases between them. Points the paper makes about the study in general: A later analysis found that TCRs clustered in the first cohort also tended to co-occur in the approximately 120 validation repertoires, with 90% to 95% of cluster scores above 0. The validation cohort had no HLA typing available for a later analysis, so co-occurrence within that cohort was assessed over all 130 or so repertoires. Across donors, most TCR sequences were observed very rarely, whereas some public TCRs were present in many individuals. Cytomegalovirus status was reported to be diagnosed by the classifier with high specificity and sensitivity in both the original and validation cohorts. The study listed over 150 TCR beta chains as associated with cytomegalovirus. In vitro tests confirmed that a few of the cytomegalovirus-associated TCR beta chains recognize cytomegalovirus antigens. The authors suggested that the approach could potentially be extended to other disease states and immunological phenotypes.

The donors were included in the validation cohort of 120 subjects, a group kept apart from the roughly 730-subject first cohort. Libraries were made using the immunoSEQ multiplex PCR assay. The study's processing was this. A statistical classification framework was developed to diagnose cytomegalovirus status using the catalog of TCR beta chain sequences. TCRdb stores this immuneACCESS table with in-frame sequences only. Part of the clones is absent; in the studies checked, under half of the shortfall reflects unresolved V genes, and no reason is known for the rest. The V and J calls and the clone size are those of that table, but D and trimming were determined from the DNA. The sample profile shows about 200,000 clones; 75% to 90% of them were found once. The top ten clones comprise around 5.4% of the sample.

Sequencing used PBMCs. In this chain, TRBV19 is recombined with TRBJ2-7; TRBD2 is a weak D gene call, 6 bases matching. The receptor was derived from a woman between 18 and 29 years old in good health and CMV-seronegative. The DNA sequence is given as TGTGCCAGTAGCTCCCCGGGACTTCCCTACGAGCAGTACTTC. Its coded protein is CASSSPGLPYEQYF. Beyond the CDR3, the reference TRBV19 and TRBJ2-7 genes provide the residues; the full variable domain reads: DGGITQSPKYLFRKEGQNVTLSCEQNLNHDAMYWYRQDPGQGLRLIYYSQIVNDFQKGDIAEGYSVSREKKESFPLTVTSAQKNPTAFYLCASSSPGLPYEQYFGPGTRLTVT.